Each of the 26 T cell receptor beta chains below was sequenced from the same sample in a study of OX40 agonist ivuxolimab in advanced cancers. Only in-frame clones appear in the TCRdb table, and some are missing; sequencing was by immunoSEQ multiplex PCR. The sample includes 60,000 to 80,000 clones, around 80% of them seen just once. The input for sequencing was CD4+ or CD8+ T cells sorted from blood, taken in a trial of the OX40 agonist ivuxolimab. These receptors were taken from an adult with an advanced solid tumor such as melanoma, head and neck, liver or kidney cancer.

The gene calls are TRBV4-3 and TRBJ1-1; D gene ambiguous. The CDR3 spans 14 residues. Trimming removed 0 bases at V and 6 bases at J, with 11 bases between. CDR1 is LGHNA, CDR2 YSLEER, per germline. The CDR3 loop is CASSQEYLPAEAFF. In DNA form, the CDR3 reads TGCGCCAGCAGCCAAGAATACCTTCCGGCTGAAGCTTTCTTT.

The rearrangement uses TRBV13 and TRBJ2-3; unclear D gene. The germline gives CDR1 PRHDT, CDR2 FYEKMQ (reference sequence). The CDR3 runs 16 residues. The V gene lost 5 bases and the J gene lost 2 bases, with 17 bases spanning the gap. CDR3 coding DNA: TGTGCCAGCAGCCCCTACCCCGACGAATCCACAGATACGCAGTATTTT. This gives the protein CASSPYPDESTDTQYF. Drawing the rest from reference TRBV13 and TRBJ2-3, the complete variable domain is AAGVIQSPRHLIKEKRETATLKCYPIPRHDTVYWYQQGPGQDPQFLISFYEKMQSDKGSIPDRFSAQQFSDYHSELNMSSLELGDSALYFCASSPYPDESTDTQYFGPGTRLTVL.

DNA of the CDR3: TGTGCCAGCAGGCCGACAGGGGTTGGGGAGCAGTACTTC. This codes for CASRPTGVGEQYF. The chain employs TRBV7-9 and TRBJ2-7; 8 positions match TRBD1. Trimming at V came to 6 bases and at J to 7 bases, leaving 8 bases not matched to a gene. There are 13 residues in the CDR3. Per the germline V gene, CDR1 is SEHNR and CDR2 is FQNEAQ (reference sequence).

J is TRBJ2-5 and V is TRBV27, with D possibly TRBD1 on 8 matching bases. Germline CDR1 MNHEY, CDR2 SMNVEV (reference sequence). The CDR3 consists of 16 residues. Trimming stripped 6 bases from V and 5 bases from J, with 22 bases between. CDR3 protein: CASRYRGGPLRETQYF. The CDR3 nucleotides are TGTGCCAGCAGATACAGGGGGGGCCCTTTGAGGGAGACCCAGTACTTC.

This chain joins TRBV29-1 and TRBJ2-1, with D perhaps being TRBD1 or TRBD2 (5 bases each). Per the germline V gene, CDR1 is SQVTM and CDR2 is ANQGSEA. V was trimmed by 0 bases and J by 0 bases, leaving 21 bases between them. The CDR3 has 19 amino acids. In nucleotides, the CDR3 is TGCAGCGTTGAAGAGTTCCGGGACCAAGCCTGGAGCTCCTACAATGAGCAGTTCTTC. Amino acid sequence: CSVEEFRDQAWSSYNEQFF.

This clone was seen more than once but under ten times. The gene calls are TRBV5-1 and TRBJ2-5; D perhaps matches TRBD1 (6 bases). The CDR3 sequence is 13 residues long. Trimming pared 4 bases from V and 4 bases from J, leaving 11 bases between. Per the germline V gene, CDR1 is SGHRS and CDR2 is YFSETQ. CDR3 sequence reads: CASSTTGSETQYF. As DNA, the CDR3 is TGCGCCAGCAGCACCACAGGGTCAGAGACCCAGTACTTC.

The rearrangement uses TRBV28 and TRBJ2-3; the D gene could be TRBD1 or TRBD2 (6 bases each). With 3 bases removed from V and 1 base from J, the gap between germline ends came to 23 bases. The CDR3 length is 19 residues. From germline, CDR1 is MDHEN and CDR2 SYDVKM. CDR3 sequence: CASSFPRLFRRGGTDTQYF. CDR3 DNA sequence: TGTGCCAGCAGTTTCCCTCGACTATTCCGGAGGGGGGGCACAGATACGCAGTATTTT.

This clone was counted a single time. The chain is built from TRBV28 and TRBJ1-2; 12 bases align to TRBD1. Trimming removed 4 bases from V and 8 bases from J; junction bases left unmatched: 11. Germline CDR1 MDHEN, CDR2 SYDVKM. The CDR3 extends over 16 amino acids. CDR3 residues: CASSSSGTGGPLGYTF. CDR3 DNA: TGTGCCAGCAGTTCTTCCGGGACAGGGGGCCCCCTCGGCTACACCTTC.

The chain recombines TRBV10-3 with TRBJ2-5, with D uncertain. V lost 0 bases and J 4 bases, leaving 3 bases between the germline ends. CDR1 and CDR2 from the germline V gene are ENHRY and SYGVKD. The CDR3 has 12 residues. This CDR3 is CAISESAETQYF. The CDR3 DNA reads as TGTGCCATCAGTGAGTCGGCAGAGACCCAGTACTTC.

The chain has TRBV28 and TRBJ1-2; D perhaps matches TRBD1 (6 bases). The CDR3 extends over 14 amino acids. Germline CDR1 MDHEN, CDR2 SYDVKM. The V gene lost 7 bases and the J gene lost 5 bases, with 17 bases spanning the gap. The CDR3 region has the DNA TGTGCCAGCACCCCCTTGGGGACACTTTATGGCTACACCTTC. Residues: CASTPLGTLYGYTF.

The rearrangement uses TRBV30 and TRBJ1-2; the D is unclear. The length of the CDR3 is 14 residues. The germline V gene has CDR1 GTSNPN and CDR2 SVGIG (reference sequence). The V and J ends lost 0 bases and 4 bases respectively, with 12 bases between them. The CDR3 coding sequence is TGTGCCTGGAGTGTCCATACGGTGGGCTATGGCTACACCTTC. This sequence encodes CAWSVHTVGYGYTF. The whole variable domain, remainder taken from reference TRBV30 and TRBJ1-2, is SQTIHQWPATLVQPVGSPLSLECTVEGTSNPNLYWYRQAAGRGLQLLFYSVGIGQISSEVPQNLSASRPQDRQFILSSKKLLLSDSGFYLCAWSVHTVGYGYTFGSGTRLTVV.

This clone was detected once. The chain joins TRBV4-2 to TRBJ2-1; 11 bases are a match to TRBD2. The CDR3 covers 17 residues. The germline V gene encodes CDR1 LGHNA and CDR2 YNFKEQ. Trimming cost V 4 bases and J 5 bases; bases outside gene matches: 10. CDR3 loop: CASSPLAGGPRNNEQFF. Written as DNA, the CDR3 is TGTGCCAGCAGCCCCTTAGCGGGAGGGCCGCGAAACAATGAGCAGTTCTTC.

Comments on this clone: Relative to the germline gene, one junction end is altered; a read error may explain this. This sequence joins TRBV7-9 and TRBJ2-5; a weak D match, TRBD1 (6 bases). CDR3 size: 14 residues. CDR1 and CDR2 from the germline V gene are SEHNR and FQNEAQ (reference sequence). The CDR3 here is CASRLGAQGETQYF. The CDR3 DNA is TGTGCCAGCAGATTAGGGGCGCAGGGGGAGACCCAGTACTTC.

J is TRBJ2-7 and V is TRBV7-8; D unclear. CDR3 size: 14 residues. The germline V gene encodes CDR1 SGHVS and CDR2 FQNEAQ. Trimming cost V 5 bases and J 4 bases, with 15 bases left between them. CDR3: CASSAIVSIYEQYF. The DNA for the CDR3 is TGTGCCAGCAGCGCCATTGTCTCAATTTACGAGCAGTACTTC.

The chain uses TRBV29-1 and TRBJ1-2, with no clear D. Germline values: CDR1 SQVTM, CDR2 ANQGSEA. CDR3 length: 11 residues. V shed 0 bases and J shed 2 bases, with 1 base lying between them. CDR3 DNA sequence: TGCAGCGTTGAAGAAAACTATGGCTACACCTTC. Protein product: CSVEENYGYTF.

The genes are TRBV7-9 and TRBJ2-5, with D tentatively TRBD1 or TRBD2 (5 bases each). Trimming cost V 8 bases and J 5 bases, with 9 bases left between them. The germline V gene has CDR1 SEHNR and CDR2 FQNEAQ (reference sequence). The CDR3 is made up of 11 amino acids. The CDR3 coding sequence is TGTGCCAGCGGGGGTGGGGAGACCCAGTACTTC. It specifies CASGGGETQYF.

V and J are TRBV28 and TRBJ1-5; no firm D call. Trimming took 6 bases from V and 4 from J, leaving 7 bases between them. Per the germline V gene, CDR1 is MDHEN and CDR2 is SYDVKM. The CDR3 has 12 residues. CDR3 loop: CASRAPNQPQHF. Here the CDR3 DNA reads TGTGCCAGCAGAGCACCGAATCAGCCCCAGCATTTT.

This chain uses TRBV9 with TRBJ2-3, with D possibly being TRBD2 (6 bases). Between the trimmed V and J ends, which lost 6 bases and 0 bases, there was a span of 14 bases. The CDR3 contains 15 residues. CDR1 is SGDLS, CDR2 YYNGEE, per germline. CDR3 sequence reads: CASNSGETSTDTQYF. CDR3 sequence (DNA): TGTGCCAGCAACTCGGGAGAAACTAGCACAGATACGCAGTATTTT. The full variable domain, in which reference TRBV9 and TRBJ2-3 provide the parts outside the CDR3, is DSGVTQTPKHLITATGQRVTLRCSPRSGDLSVYWYQQSLDQGLQFLIQYYNGEERAKGNILERFSAQQFPDLHSELNLSSLELGDSALYFCASNSGETSTDTQYFGPGTRLTVL.

The count of this clone is one. The chain couples TRBV18 to TRBJ1-1, with a tentative D call TRBD1 (6 bases). The CDR3 is 15 amino acids. The germline gives CDR1 KGHSH, CDR2 LQKENI. The germline V and J ends were trimmed by 3 bases and 1 base, with 12 bases remaining between them. The CDR3 DNA follows: TGTGCCAGCTCACCGCAACAGGGACCGAACACTGAAGCTTTCTTT. Translated, it gives CASSPQQGPNTEAFF. Based on the CDR3 plus reference TRBV18 and TRBJ1-1, the full variable domain is NAGVMQNPRHLVRRRGQEARLRCSPMKGHSHVYWYRQLPEEGLKFMVYLQKENIIDESGMPKERFSAEFPKEGPSILRIQQVVRGDSAAYFCASSPQQGPNTEAFFGQGTRLTVV.

J is TRBJ2-1 and V is TRBV20-1; possibly TRBD2 for D (5 bases). Germline V gene sequence: CDR1 DFQATT, CDR2 SNEGSKA (reference sequence). This CDR3 is 11 amino acids long. The V gene lost 5 bases and the J gene lost 6 bases, with 8 bases spanning the gap. CDR3 DNA: TGCAGTGCTTCGCGGGCCAATGAGCAGTTCTTC. Its protein is CSASRANEQFF.

The genes are TRBV27 and TRBJ1-2; a weak D match, TRBD1 (5 bases). From germline, CDR1 is MNHEY and CDR2 SMNVEV (reference sequence). The CDR3 runs 13 residues. The V end lost 3 bases, the J end lost 8 bases, and 13 bases lay between the germline ends. As DNA, the CDR3 is TGTGCCAGCAGTTTCACCCCCGGGGCCGGCTACACCTTC. It is translated as CASSFTPGAGYTF.

The V gene is TRBV28, the J gene TRBJ2-5; TRBD1 is a possible D gene (6 bases). This CDR3 region has 13 residues. Trimming pared 6 bases from V and 2 bases from J, leaving 10 bases between. Germline V gene sequence: CDR1 MDHEN, CDR2 SYDVKM. DNA of the CDR3: TGTGCCAGCAGCTCCGGACAGCAAGAGACCCAGTACTTC. Translating gives CASSSGQQETQYF. The full variable domain, rest sourced from reference TRBV28 and TRBJ2-5, is DVKVTQSSRYLVKRTGEKVFLECVQDMDHENMFWYRQDPGLGLRLIYFSYDVKMKEKGDIPEGYSVSREKKERFSLILESASTNQTSMYLCASSSGQQETQYFGPGTRLLVL.

The chain recombines TRBV11-3 with TRBJ2-5; 8 bases match TRBD1. The germline gives CDR1 SGHNT, CDR2 YENEEA. Trimming at V came to 3 bases and at J to 5 bases, leaving 2 bases not matched to a gene. This CDR3 is 13 amino acids long. The CDR3 protein is CASSLGQAETQYF. As DNA, the CDR3 is TGTGCCAGCAGCTTGGGACAGGCGGAGACCCAGTACTTC.

The chain uses TRBV27 and TRBJ1-6; 9 positions agree with TRBD1. Per germline, CDR1 MNHEY and CDR2 SMNVEV (reference sequence). The J segment lost 6 bases and the V segment lost 6 bases, leaving 6 bases of the junction unmatched. The CDR3 covers 15 residues. CDR3 residues: CASRGGTGLNSPLHF. As DNA, the CDR3 is TGTGCCAGCAGGGGGGGGACAGGGCTTAATTCACCCCTCCACTTT.

The chain joins TRBV5-1 to TRBJ2-3; no clear D gene. CDR1 is SGHRS, CDR2 YFSETQ, per germline. Deletions cut 0 bases from V and 2 bases from J, with 7 bases between. The CDR3 sequence is 14 residues long. CDR3 sequence (DNA): TGCGCCAGCAGCTTGGCCATTTACACAGATACGCAGTATTTT. Translated: CASSLAIYTDTQYF.

The chain links TRBV21-1 to TRBJ2-2; TRBD2, the table's D call, lacks a check against the DNA. TRBV21-1 is termed a pseudogene. The CDR3 has 17 residues. CDR3 amino acids: CASSNLASGRITGELFF. The DNA of the CDR3 is TGTGCCAGCAGCAATCTGGCTAGCGGGAGAATTACCGGGGAGCTGTTTTTT.